A selection of T cell receptor beta chains follows, all from one sample in a study of blood T cells in healthy people across ages. MiXCR, applied by TCRdb to the 5' RACE reads, yields one record per CDR3 protein. Of some 700,000 distinct CDR3 sequences in the sample, roughly two fifths were seen once. The specimen sequenced was blood. These receptors all stem from a woman aged 55-75 years in good health. The CDR3 runs from the conserved cysteine through the conserved F or W. D genes are given only for firm matches. Clone sizes are given selectively: once, few, many, or a class where the clone is expanded.

J: TRBJ2-7; size: NA; D: TRBD1; V: TRBV9; DNA: TGTGCCAGCAGCGTAACAGGGGGTAACGTAGACGAGCAGTACTTC; CDR3: CASSVTGGNVDEQYF
J: TRBJ1-5; size: NA; D: TRBD1; V: TRBV6-5; DNA: TGTGCCAGCAGCTCCACAGGGGTGAGTCAGCCCCAGCATTTT; CDR3: CASSSTGVSQPQHF
J: TRBJ1-2; size: NA; D: NA; V: TRBV6-1; DNA: TGTGCCGGCAGTCGGTACAGAGATGGCTACACCTTC; CDR3: CAGSRYRDGYTF
J: TRBJ2-5; size: many; D: NA; V: TRBV29-1; DNA: TGCAGCTCGTACCAAGAGACCCAGTACTTC; CDR3: CSSYQETQYF
J: TRBJ2-1; size: many; D: NA; V: TRBV29-1; DNA: TGCAGCGGGGACCCTTACAATGAGCAGTTCTTC; CDR3: CSGDPYNEQFF
J: TRBJ2-1; size: NA; D: NA; V: TRBV2; DNA: TGTGCCGCAACCCTCGGGGACACACCCTACAATGAGCAGTTCTTC; CDR3: CAATLGDTPYNEQFF
J: TRBJ2-7; size: NA; D: NA; V: TRBV6-5; DNA: TGTGTCAGCAAATATCGTCCAGGTAGCTCCTACGAGCAGTACTTC; CDR3: CVSKYRPGSSYEQYF
J: TRBJ2-1; size: NA; D: TRBD2; V: TRBV5-1; DNA: TGCGCCAGCAGCAGTAGCGGGAGTCCCCCCACGAATGAGCAGTTCTTC; CDR3: CASSSSGSPPTNEQFF
J: TRBJ1-2; size: NA; D: NA; V: TRBV11-2; DNA: TGTGCCAGCGCTGGGCCAATTTATGGCTACACCTTC; CDR3: CASAGPIYGYTF
J: TRBJ1-1; size: NA; D: NA; V: TRBV7-6; DNA: TGTGCCAGCAGCTTCACTGGGACTGAGAACACTGAAGCTTTCTTT; CDR3: CASSFTGTENTEAFF
J: TRBJ2-1; size: NA; D: TRBD2; V: TRBV4-1; DNA: TGCGCCAGCAGCCAAGATCTACTAGCGGGAGGGAAGCAGTTCTTC; CDR3: CASSQDLLAGGKQFF
J: TRBJ2-1; size: NA; D: TRBD2; V: TRBV5-6; DNA: TGTGCCAGCATACCGGGACTAGCGGGAGGCAGAGAATTATACAATGAGCAGTTCTTC; CDR3: CASIPGLAGGRELYNEQFF
J: TRBJ2-3; size: few; D: TRBD2; V: TRBV6-2/TRBV6-3; DNA: TGTGCCAGCAGCCATACTAGCGGGGTCCCAGATACGCAGTATTTT; CDR3: CASSHTSGVPDTQYF
J: TRBJ2-1; size: NA; D: TRBD2; V: TRBV6-5; DNA: TGTGCCACCCAGCTGGGACTAGCGTCGAATGAGCAGTTCTTC; CDR3: CATQLGLASNEQFF
J: TRBJ1-1; size: NA; D: TRBD1; V: TRBV6-2/TRBV6-3; DNA: TGTGCCAGCAGTTACTCAGGACAGGGTATTTGGACTGAAGCTTTCTTT; CDR3: CASSYSGQGIWTEAFF
J: TRBJ2-4; size: few; D: NA; V: TRBV29-1; DNA: TGCAGCGTTGCGGAACGGGGGACCTTCAAAAACATTCAGTACTTC; CDR3: CSVAERGTFKNIQYF
J: TRBJ2-1; size: many; D: TRBD2; V: TRBV5-1; DNA: TGCGCCAGCACCCCAGGGACTAGAGGGAATGAGCAGTTCTTC; CDR3: CASTPGTRGNEQFF
J: TRBJ1-5; size: once; D: NA; V: TRBV29-1; DNA: TGCAGCGTCGCCTTCGGGACTTCGAGCAATCAGCCCCAGCATTTT; CDR3: CSVAFGTSSNQPQHF
J: TRBJ2-3; size: few; D: TRBD2; V: TRBV5-1; DNA: TGCGCCAGCAGTTTGACTAGCGGGAGGGATACGCAGTATTTT; CDR3: CASSLTSGRDTQYF
J: TRBJ2-3; size: few; D: TRBD2; V: TRBV7-2; DNA: TGTGCCAGCAGCTTAGGCGTAGCGGGAGGGGCAGATACGCAGTATTTT; CDR3: CASSLGVAGGADTQYF
J: TRBJ2-5; size: few; D: NA; V: TRBV6-2/TRBV6-3; DNA: TGTGCCAGCAGTTACGACGTGTCCCAGTACTTC; CDR3: CASSYDVSQYF
J: TRBJ2-1; size: many; D: NA; V: TRBV29-1; DNA: TGCAGCGTTTCTGACCCCTACAATGAGCAGTTCTTC; CDR3: CSVSDPYNEQFF
J: TRBJ2-3; size: NA; D: NA; V: TRBV10-3; DNA: TGTGCCATCACCACAGGGAGGGAAGATACGCAGTATTTT; CDR3: CAITTGREDTQYF
J: TRBJ2-6; size: NA; D: NA; V: TRBV5-1; DNA: TGCGTCAGCAGCTTAAAGGGGCAGAGCTCTGGGGCCAACGTCCTGACTTTC; CDR3: CVSSLKGQSSGANVLTF
J: TRBJ1-2; size: few; D: TRBD1; V: TRBV10-3; DNA: TGTGCCATCAGCGATAGACAGGGGGCCGATGGCTACACCTTC; CDR3: CAISDRQGADGYTF
J: TRBJ2-1; size: few; D: TRBD2; V: TRBV27; DNA: TGTGCCAGCAGCCCAGGTATACCTAGCGGGGGGGCCAAGGGAAATGAGCAGTTCTTC; CDR3: CASSPGIPSGGAKGNEQFF
J: TRBJ1-1; size: NA; D: NA; V: TRBV12-3/TRBV12-4; DNA: TGTGCCAGCAGTCCCCGACCGGGCACTGAAGCTTTCTTT; CDR3: CASSPRPGTEAFF
J: TRBJ2-1; size: NA; D: NA; V: TRBV20-1; DNA: TGCAGTGCTACTAGTCGGTATGGCGGGACTCGGGATAAGCAGTTCTTC; CDR3: CSATSRYGGTRDKQFF
J: TRBJ2-7; size: NA; D: TRBD1; V: TRBV28; DNA: TGTGCCAGCAGTCCTCAGGGACAGGCGACCTACGAGCAGTACTTC; CDR3: CASSPQGQATYEQYF
J: TRBJ2-7; size: few; D: NA; V: TRBV12-3/TRBV12-4; DNA: TGTGCCAGCAGTCCACAGCGTTACGAGCAGTACTTC; CDR3: CASSPQRYEQYF
J: TRBJ2-5; size: NA; D: TRBD2; V: TRBV7-2; DNA: TGTGCCAGCAGCATAGGGGGACGAGCGGGAGGGCCGGTGACCCAGTACTTC; CDR3: CASSIGGRAGGPVTQYF
J: TRBJ1-4; size: few; D: NA; V: TRBV5-1; DNA: TGCGCCAGCAGCCTGGACAGAGCTAATGAAAAACTGTTTTTT; CDR3: CASSLDRANEKLFF
J: TRBJ1-1; size: NA; D: TRBD1; V: TRBV10-2; DNA: TGCGCCAGCAGTGAGTCGGGGGGGACAGCTAAGAATACTGAAGCTTTCTTT; CDR3: CASSESGGTAKNTEAFF
J: TRBJ1-4; size: NA; D: NA; V: TRBV7-8; DNA: TGTGCCAGCAGCCTACCGGGACGGACAAATAAAAAACTGTTTTTT; CDR3: CASSLPGRTNKKLFF
J: TRBJ1-4; size: NA; D: NA; V: TRBV21-1; DNA: TGTGCCAGCAGCAAACTACAGGGGCAGGGTGAAAAACTGTTTTTT; CDR3: CASSKLQGQGEKLFF
J: TRBJ2-5; size: NA; D: TRBD2; V: TRBV2; DNA: TGTGCCAGCAGATCCGGGACTAGCGGGAAAGAGACCCAGTACTTC; CDR3: CASRSGTSGKETQYF
J: TRBJ2-5; size: few; D: NA; V: TRBV5-1; DNA: TGCGCCAGCAGCGCTAGTCACGAGACCCAGTACTTC; CDR3: CASSASHETQYF
J: TRBJ1-5; size: few; D: TRBD1; V: TRBV12-3/TRBV12-4; DNA: TGTGCCAGCTCTGGGACAGTCCCGAGTGGGCCCCAGCATTTT; CDR3: CASSGTVPSGPQHF
J: TRBJ2-1; size: many; D: NA; V: TRBV11-2; DNA: TGTGCCAGCACCGAATCACACAATGAGCAGTTCTTC; CDR3: CASTESHNEQFF